The T cell receptor (beta chain) under discussion was sequenced for a study of blood T cells in healthy people across ages. Study results and caveats: Shifts in expanded clonotypes may have been confounded by donor CMV status, which was unknown.

Worth noting for this clonotype: Its antigen is unidentified.

The CDR3 consists of 14 residues. The authors ran a second PCR of about 6 to 12 cycles using a sample-barcoded 5' primer and a J-beta primer mix. TCRdb re-called the 5' RACE reads through MiXCR, storing one row per CDR3 protein. The sample has 450,000 to 700,000 distinct CDR3 sequences, 25% to 30% seen once. V usage is TRBV21-1 and J usage is TRBJ2-3; no check of the table's D call, TRBD1, against the DNA was made. TRBV21-1 is assigned pseudogene status. Specimen: blood. The receptor was isolated from an older woman in good health. The CDR3, as DNA: TGTGCCAGCAGCAGCAAGGGGGGAAAAGATACGCAGTATTTT. Its translation: CASSSKGGKDTQYF.